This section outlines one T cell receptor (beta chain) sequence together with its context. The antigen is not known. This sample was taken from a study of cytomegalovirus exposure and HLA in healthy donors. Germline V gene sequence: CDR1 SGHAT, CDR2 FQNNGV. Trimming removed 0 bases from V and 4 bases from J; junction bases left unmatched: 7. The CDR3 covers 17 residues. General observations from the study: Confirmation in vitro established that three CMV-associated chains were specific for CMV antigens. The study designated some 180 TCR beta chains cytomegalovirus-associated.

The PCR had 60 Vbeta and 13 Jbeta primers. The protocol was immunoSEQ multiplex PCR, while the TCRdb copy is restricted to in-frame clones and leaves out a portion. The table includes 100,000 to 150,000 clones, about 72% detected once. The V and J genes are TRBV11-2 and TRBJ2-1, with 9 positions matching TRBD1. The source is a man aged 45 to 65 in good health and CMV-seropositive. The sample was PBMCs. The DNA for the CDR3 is TGTGCCAGCAGCTTAGATCGGGGGACAGGGCGATACAATGAGCAGTTCTTC. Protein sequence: CASSLDRGTGRYNEQFF.